The sequence of this T cell receptor beta chain was determined in a study of blood T cell repertoires in COVID-19. About the study: COVID-19 samples collected from the United States, Italy and Spain covered acute and convalescent phases. Nucleic acid was either cDNA or gDNA, and it came from T cells, B-cell-depleted T cells, or PBMCs.

The length of the CDR3 is 17 residues. Germline trimming cut 2 bases from V and 2 bases from J; bases unmatched to any gene: 4. Looked up from germline, CDR1 is SGHTA and CDR2 is FQGTGA. This clone has only a few counts. As originally analysed: Using reference gene primer amplification, nucleated cell counts were estimated. Profiling relied on immunoSEQ multiplex PCR, and the TCRdb table lists in-frame clones only, not all of them. Clonal size and the V and J genes are those of that table, whereas D and trimming came from the DNA. Of over 200,000 clones listed, 70% to 90% were seen once; the top ten hold around 12%.

This TCR derives from a woman aged 18-29 years who had recovered from COVID-19. The V call is TRBV7-3, the J call TRBJ2-6, with 9 bases that match TRBD1. Input material: peripheral blood. The CDR3 reads CASSLGQGMAGANVLTF. The DNA for the CDR3 is TGTGCCAGCAGCTTAGGACAGGGGATGGCTGGGGCCAACGTCCTGACTTTC.